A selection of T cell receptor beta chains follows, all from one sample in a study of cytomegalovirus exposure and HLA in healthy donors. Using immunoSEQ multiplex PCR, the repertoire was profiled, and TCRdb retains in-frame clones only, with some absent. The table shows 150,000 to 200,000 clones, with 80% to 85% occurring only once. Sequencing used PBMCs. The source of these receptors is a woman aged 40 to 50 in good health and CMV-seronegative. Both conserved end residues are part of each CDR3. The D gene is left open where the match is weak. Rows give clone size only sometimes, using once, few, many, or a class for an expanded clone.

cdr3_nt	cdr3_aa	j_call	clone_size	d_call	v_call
TGCAGCGTTGAAGGGGCTAAGACCCCAGATACGCAGTATTTT	CSVEGAKTPDTQYF	TRBJ2-3	NA	NA	TRBV29-1
TGCGCCAGCAGTGAGGGGCCACGGTATGGCTACACCTTC	CASSEGPRYGYTF	TRBJ1-2	NA	NA	TRBV10-1
TGTGCCAGCAGCTTAGGGATTGGGGCGAACACTGAAGCTTTCTTT	CASSLGIGANTEAFF	TRBJ1-1	NA	NA	TRBV7-6
TGCGCCAGCAGCTTTCACAGGGGCGACACCATATATTTT	CASSFHRGDTIYF	TRBJ1-3	once	TRBD1	TRBV5-1
TGCGCCAGCAGCCAAGGAGGAGGTGGGGCCAACGTCCTGACTTTC	CASSQGGGGANVLTF	TRBJ2-6	NA	NA	TRBV5-1
TGTGCCAGCAGTTCGGCGGGACAGGGCAATCAGCCCCAGCATTTT	CASSSAGQGNQPQHF	TRBJ1-5	NA	TRBD1	TRBV28
TGTGCCAGCAGTCCTAATTTGAACACTGAAGCTTTCTTT	CASSPNLNTEAFF	TRBJ1-1	NA	NA	TRBV6-5
TGTGCCAGCTCACCACTGGGACATCCAACTGGTGAGCAGTTCTTC	CASSPLGHPTGEQFF	TRBJ2-1	NA	NA	TRBV18
TGTGCCATCAGTGGGACAGTCAGTCAGACCGGGGAGCTGTTTTTT	CAISGTVSQTGELFF	TRBJ2-2	NA	NA	TRBV10-3
TGCGCCAGCAGCTTGGCCGGGGACAGGGGCCACGAGCAGTACTTC	CASSLAGDRGHEQYF	TRBJ2-7	NA	TRBD1	TRBV5-1
TGTGCCAGCAGCTTCGGGAGAACCTATGGCTACACCTTC	CASSFGRTYGYTF	TRBJ1-2	NA	NA	TRBV7-2
TGCGCCAGCAGCCAAGAACTAGCGGGGGATACGCAGTATTTT	CASSQELAGDTQYF	TRBJ2-3	NA	TRBD2	TRBV4-3
TGTGCCAGCAGCGTAGAAACTAGAGGAACTGGAAACACCATATATTTT	CASSVETRGTGNTIYF	TRBJ1-3	NA	NA	TRBV9
TGTGCCAGCAGCCCCAGGACTAGCGTTGAATTCTACGAGCAGTACTTC	CASSPRTSVEFYEQYF	TRBJ2-7	NA	TRBD2	TRBV5-8
TGTGCCAGCTCGGCGGCGGAATCGCTTCGGGGGGCCAACGTCCTGACTTTC	CASSAAESLRGANVLTF	TRBJ2-6	NA	NA	TRBV18
TGTGCCAGCAGTAAGGACAGGGGATTTTTGAGTGCCATGAACACTGAAGCTTTCTTT	CASSKDRGFLSAMNTEAFF	TRBJ1-1	NA	TRBD1	TRBV13
TGTGCCAGCAGCCAAGCCCTCGGGACTAGCCCGAATGAGCAGTTCTTC	CASSQALGTSPNEQFF	TRBJ2-1	NA	TRBD2	TRBV4-2
TGTGCCAGTAGCCCGACAGAAGGTCAGGGCTACGAGCAGTACTTC	CASSPTEGQGYEQYF	TRBJ2-7	NA	NA	TRBV19
TGTGCCAGCAGCTTAGAGGCAGGGCTTGAAAAACTGTTTTTT	CASSLEAGLEKLFF	TRBJ1-4	NA	NA	TRBV7-2
TGTGCCAGTCTCAGGAACACCGGGGAGCTGTTTTTT	CASLRNTGELFF	TRBJ2-2	NA	NA	TRBV19
TGTGCCAGCAGGGTGGACAGGGTGTATGGCTACACCTTC	CASRVDRVYGYTF	TRBJ1-2	once	TRBD1	TRBV5-8
TGCAGCGCCCTTGGAACTAGCGGGGACCTCACAGATACGCAGTATTTT	CSALGTSGDLTDTQYF	TRBJ2-3	once	TRBD2	TRBV29-1
TGTGCCAGCAGCCACCCCGGACAGGGGACCACAGATACGCAGTATTTT	CASSHPGQGTTDTQYF	TRBJ2-3	NA	TRBD1	TRBV14
TGTGCCAGCAGCTTGGGTGTGGGGACAGCGGTTTCTGGAAACACCATATATTTT	CASSLGVGTAVSGNTIYF	TRBJ1-3	NA	TRBD1	TRBV5-8
TGTGCCAGCAGCCCTTCCAGGGCCGGCAATGAGCAGTTCTTC	CASSPSRAGNEQFF	TRBJ2-1	NA	NA	TRBV13
TGCAGCGTTGTGGACAGGGGGAACACTGAAGCTTTCTTT	CSVVDRGNTEAFF	TRBJ1-1	few	TRBD1	TRBV29-1
TGTGCCAGCAGCTTAGAAGCTAGCGGGAATGTCGGGGAGCTGTTTTTT	CASSLEASGNVGELFF	TRBJ2-2	NA	TRBD2	TRBV7-8
TGTGCCAGCAGTGGGACAGTCTATAGCAATCAGCCCCAGCATTTT	CASSGTVYSNQPQHF	TRBJ1-5	NA	NA	TRBV6-1
TGTGCCAGCAGCAACTATTTGACTAGCGGCACAGATACGCAGTATTTT	CASSNYLTSGTDTQYF	TRBJ2-3	NA	TRBD2	TRBV11-2
TGTGCCAGCAGTTATCGCGACAATTTTGAGGGAGTCTTT	CASSYRDNFEGVF	TRBJ1-1	NA	NA	TRBV6-6
TGTGCCAGCTCTTGGGGACATCTCTACGAGCAGTACTTC	CASSWGHLYEQYF	TRBJ2-7	once	NA	TRBV28
TGTGCCAGCAGCTTAGATGGGGCCCCCCACAATGAGCAGTTCTTC	CASSLDGAPHNEQFF	TRBJ2-1	once	NA	TRBV7-8
TGCAGCGTTGACGTCCCGGGTGTCAATGAGCAGTTCTTC	CSVDVPGVNEQFF	TRBJ2-1	NA	NA	TRBV29-1
TGCAGCGTTGTGCGGAATAACAATGAGCAGTTCTTC	CSVVRNNNEQFF	TRBJ2-1	few	NA	TRBV29-1
TGTGCCAGCAGCTTAGGGGGCTTAGGTCAGCCCCAGCATTTT	CASSLGGLGQPQHF	TRBJ1-5	NA	NA	TRBV7-9
TGTGCCAGCAGCTTGGGACGGCCCTTGAGGGGAAACACCATATATTTT	CASSLGRPLRGNTIYF	TRBJ1-3	NA	NA	TRBV5-6
TGTGCCAGCAGGGGGACAGGGGGGGTCCAAGAGACCCAGTACTTC	CASRGTGGVQETQYF	TRBJ2-5	NA	TRBD1	TRBV6-5
TGTGCTAGCAGCCAGACACGGGGCAATGAGCAGTTCTTC	CASSQTRGNEQFF	TRBJ2-1	NA	NA	TRBV7-7
TGTGCCAGCAGCTTGGGACACGGAGATACGCAGTATTTT	CASSLGHGDTQYF	TRBJ2-3	NA	NA	TRBV6-4
TGTGCCAGTAGTACCACAGGGGACACTGAAGCTTTCTTT	CASSTTGDTEAFF	TRBJ1-1	NA	TRBD1	TRBV19
TGCGCCAGCAGCCCGGGGGTCCTTTTAAACACTGAAGCTTTCTTT	CASSPGVLLNTEAFF	TRBJ1-1	NA	NA	TRBV5-1
TGCAGCGTTGGACTAGACAGGGGCATATATGGCTACACCTTC	CSVGLDRGIYGYTF	TRBJ1-2	few	TRBD1	TRBV29-1
TGTGCCAGTATCGGCGGGAGGGCCGGGGAGACCCAGTACTTC	CASIGGRAGETQYF	TRBJ2-5	NA	TRBD2	TRBV25-1
TGTGCCAGCAGCTACCCCGGGACAGGGAACACCGGGGAGCTGTTTTTT	CASSYPGTGNTGELFF	TRBJ2-2	once	TRBD1	TRBV5-4
TGTGCCAGCACCCCAAGCGGGAGTGGAGAGACCCAGTACTTC	CASTPSGSGETQYF	TRBJ2-5	NA	TRBD2	TRBV5-6
TGCGCCAGCAGCTCCGGGACAGGGCAGGTGGGCAACTCTGGGCACACCTTC	CASSSGTGQVGNSGHTF	TRBJ1-2	NA	TRBD1	TRBV5-1
TGTGCCAGCAGTGGAAACTATTACAATGAGCAGTTCTTC	CASSGNYYNEQFF	TRBJ2-1	once	NA	TRBV28
TGTGCCAGTAGTAAGGGCCCGAGGGCCGAAGCTTTCTTT	CASSKGPRAEAFF	TRBJ1-1	NA	NA	TRBV19